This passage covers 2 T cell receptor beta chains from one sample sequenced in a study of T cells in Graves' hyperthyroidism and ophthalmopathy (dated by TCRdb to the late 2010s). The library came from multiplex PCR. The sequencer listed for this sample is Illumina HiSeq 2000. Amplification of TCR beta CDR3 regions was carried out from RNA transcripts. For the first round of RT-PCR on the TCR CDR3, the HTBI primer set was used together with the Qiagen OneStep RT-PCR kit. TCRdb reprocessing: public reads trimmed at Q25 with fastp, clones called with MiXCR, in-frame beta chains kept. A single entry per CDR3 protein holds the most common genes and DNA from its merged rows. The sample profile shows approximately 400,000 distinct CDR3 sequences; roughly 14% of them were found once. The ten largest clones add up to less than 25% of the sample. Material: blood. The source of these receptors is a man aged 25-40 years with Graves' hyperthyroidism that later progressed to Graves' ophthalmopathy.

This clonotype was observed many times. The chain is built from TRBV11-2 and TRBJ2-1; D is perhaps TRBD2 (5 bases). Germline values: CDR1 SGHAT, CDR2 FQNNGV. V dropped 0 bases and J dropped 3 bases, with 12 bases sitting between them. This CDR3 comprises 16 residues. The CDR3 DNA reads TGTGCCAGCAGCTTAGATTCCCAGCGGAGCTACAATGAGCAGTTCTTC. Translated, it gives CASSLDSQRSYNEQFF.

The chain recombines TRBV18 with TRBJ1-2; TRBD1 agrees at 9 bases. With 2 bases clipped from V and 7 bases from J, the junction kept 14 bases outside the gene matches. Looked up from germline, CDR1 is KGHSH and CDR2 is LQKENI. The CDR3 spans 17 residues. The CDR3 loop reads CASSPTMPGQGSVGYTF. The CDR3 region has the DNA TGTGCCAGCTCACCAACCATGCCGGGACAGGGATCTGTTGGCTACACCTTC.